The 14 T cell receptor beta chains in this list originate from one sample, sequenced in a study of blood T cell repertoires in COVID-19. Clones were read by immunoSEQ multiplex PCR, and TCRdb kept only the in-frame ones, dropping some. Found here are 430,000 or so clones, 80% to 90% of them singletons; the top ten hold approximately 0.92%. The sequencing input was peripheral blood. These receptors all stem from a man aged 18 to 29 with COVID-19, enrolled during active disease.

CDR3 sequence reads: CASSPAVHYEQYF. DNA for the CDR3: TGTGCCAGCAGTCCCGCGGTGCACTACGAGCAGTACTTC. This rearrangement joins TRBV27 to TRBJ2-7; D is undetermined. Germline lookup yields CDR1 MNHEY and CDR2 SMNVEV (reference sequence). The CDR3 covers 13 residues. V was trimmed by 5 bases and J by 3 bases, leaving 11 bases between them.

The chain carries TRBV19 and TRBJ2-1, with 8 bases matching TRBD2. V trimming: 3 bases; J trimming: 4 bases; junction bases outside the gene matches: 5. Per germline, CDR1 LNHDA and CDR2 SQIVND (reference sequence). The CDR3 runs to 15 residues. The CDR3, as DNA: TGTGCCAGTAGTATGGGGCTAGCGGGTTACAATGAGCAGTTCTTC. This encodes CASSMGLAGYNEQFF. The full variable domain, its missing parts supplied by reference TRBV19 and TRBJ2-1, is DGGITQSPKYLFRKEGQNVTLSCEQNLNHDAMYWYRQDPGQGLRLIYYSQIVNDFQKGDIAEGYSVSREKKESFPLTVTSAQKNPTAFYLCASSMGLAGYNEQFFGPGTRLTVL.

The V and J genes are TRBV19 and TRBJ1-6; the D is unclear. The CDR3 consists of 16 residues. V was trimmed by 1 base and J by 5 bases, leaving 12 bases between them. The germline gives CDR1 LNHDA, CDR2 SQIVND (reference sequence). CDR3 loop: CASSIATRAHNSPLHF. CDR3 sequence (DNA): TGTGCCAGTAGTATAGCCACGAGGGCACATAATTCACCCCTCCACTTT.

This rearrangement joins TRBV5-5 to TRBJ1-5; D is possibly TRBD1 (5 bases). V lost 2 bases, J lost 2 bases, and 17 bases lay in between. The germline V gene encodes CDR1 SGHKS and CDR2 YYEKEE (reference sequence). The CDR3 sequence is 17 residues long. The CDR3 region has the DNA TGTGCCAGCAGCTTTTTACAGGTGTCAGGAGGCAATCAGCCCCAGCATTTT. This translates into CASSFLQVSGGNQPQHF.

The J gene is TRBJ2-1, the V gene TRBV24-1; 8 bases match TRBD2. The V gene's germline CDR1 is KGHDR and CDR2 SFDVKD. After removal of 7 bases from V and 9 bases from J, the junction contained 7 bases not matched to a gene. The CDR3 loop spans 13 amino acids. CDR3 DNA: TGTGCCACCAGCATAGCGGGAAGAGGTGAGCAGTTCTTC. Protein product: CATSIAGRGEQFF.

V and J are TRBV2 and TRBJ1-5, with 11 bases identical to TRBD1. Germline loops: CDR1 SNHLY, CDR2 FYNNEI. V trimming: 1 base; J trimming: 2 bases; junction bases outside the gene matches: 4. The length of the CDR3 is 17 residues. The CDR3 sequence is CASSEGTGGAGNQPQHF. The CDR3 DNA reads TGTGCCAGCAGTGAAGGGACAGGGGGCGCGGGCAATCAGCCCCAGCATTTT.

This clone was recorded once. The CDR3 sequence is CSVGDRGNQPQHF. For the CDR3, the DNA is TGCAGCGTCGGAGACAGGGGGAATCAGCCCCAGCATTTT. The chain couples TRBV29-1 to TRBJ1-5, with 9 bases aligning to TRBD1. Germline V gives CDR1 SQVTM, CDR2 ANQGSEA. The CDR3 length is 13 residues. V lost 6 bases, J lost 4 bases, and 4 bases stayed unmatched.

The CDR3: CASSRGLTQETQYF. As DNA, the CDR3 is TGTGCCAGCAGCCGGGGACTCACCCAAGAGACCCAGTACTTC. V is TRBV14 and J is TRBJ2-5; a possible D gene is TRBD2 (6 bases). Per germline, CDR1 SGHDN and CDR2 FVKESK. The CDR3 is 14 amino acids. V lost 4 bases and J lost 1, with 10 bases in between.

The chain employs TRBV11-2 and TRBJ1-2, with a possible D match to TRBD1 (5 bases). The CDR3 runs 15 residues. Germline CDR1 and CDR2: SGHAT and FQNNGV. The V end lost 0 bases, the J end lost 5 bases, and 13 bases lay between the germline ends. CDR3 sequence: CASSLDDGGRYGYTF. As DNA, the CDR3 is TGTGCCAGCAGCTTAGACGACGGGGGACGGTATGGCTACACCTTC.

This sequence joins TRBV4-1 and TRBJ2-1; a possible D gene is TRBD1 (6 bases). V was trimmed by 1 base and J by 6 bases, leaving 16 bases between them. This CDR3 is 16 amino acids long. The germline gives CDR1 MGHRA, CDR2 YSYEKL. In nucleotides, the CDR3 is TGCGCCAGCAGCCAAGGGAACAGGGTGCTCACCAATGAGCAGTTCTTC. Its protein is CASSQGNRVLTNEQFF.

The chain couples TRBV20-1 to TRBJ1-1; weak D call: TRBD1 (5 bases). V was clipped by 3 bases and J by 10 bases, with 24 bases between them. CDR1 is DFQATT, CDR2 SNEGSKA, per germline (reference sequence). The CDR3 has 15 amino acids. The CDR3 sequence is CSASERGIGGDRAFF. For the CDR3, the DNA is TGCAGTGCTAGTGAGAGAGGAATCGGGGGTGATAGAGCTTTCTTT.

The gene calls are TRBV11-2 and TRBJ1-2; D is unresolved. From germline, CDR1 is SGHAT and CDR2 FQNNGV. CDR3 length: 14 amino acids. Trimming shortened V by 1 base and J by 10 bases, and 16 bases separated the two germline ends. CDR3 coding DNA: TGTGCCAGCAGCTTAGCTGGGCAGAGTCTCTCCTACACCTTC. It yields the protein CASSLAGQSLSYTF.

This clone was observed a single time. V gene TRBV6-1 combines with J gene TRBJ2-7; D not resolved. CDR3 size: 15 residues. Germline values: CDR1 MNHNS, CDR2 SASEGT. Trimming took 1 base from V and 0 from J, leaving 10 bases between them. The CDR3 DNA reads TGTGCCAGCAGTGAAGTTCCAGAAAGCTCCTACGAGCAGTACTTC. Encoded protein: CASSEVPESSYEQYF.

V is TRBV11-2 and J is TRBJ2-1; weak D call: TRBD1 (5 bases). V was cut by 0 bases and J by 8 bases, with 11 bases left in between. This CDR3 spans 14 amino acids. The germline gives CDR1 SGHAT, CDR2 FQNNGV. Here the CDR3 reads CASSLDFSRDEQFF. CDR3 sequence (DNA): TGTGCCAGCAGCTTAGATTTTAGCAGGGATGAGCAGTTCTTC. Full variable domain (remainder filled in from reference TRBV11-2 and TRBJ2-1): EAGVAQSPRYKIIEKRQSVAFWCNPISGHATLYWYQQILGQGPKLLIQFQNNGVVDDSQLPKDRFSAERLKGVDSTLKIQPAKLEDSAVYLCASSLDFSRDEQFFGPGTRLTVL.